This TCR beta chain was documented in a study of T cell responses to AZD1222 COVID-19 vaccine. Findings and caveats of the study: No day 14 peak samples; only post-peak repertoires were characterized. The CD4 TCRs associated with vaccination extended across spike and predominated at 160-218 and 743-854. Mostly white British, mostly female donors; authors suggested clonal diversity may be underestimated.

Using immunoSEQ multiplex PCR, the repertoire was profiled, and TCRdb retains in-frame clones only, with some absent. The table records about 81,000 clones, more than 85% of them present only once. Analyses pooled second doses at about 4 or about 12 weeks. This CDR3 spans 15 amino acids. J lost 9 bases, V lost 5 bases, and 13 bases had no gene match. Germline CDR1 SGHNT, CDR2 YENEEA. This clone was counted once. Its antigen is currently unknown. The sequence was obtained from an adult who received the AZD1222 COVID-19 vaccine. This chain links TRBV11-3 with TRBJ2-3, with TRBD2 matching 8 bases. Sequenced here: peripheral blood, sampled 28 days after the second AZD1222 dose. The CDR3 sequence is CASSQTAAGETTQYF. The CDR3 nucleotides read TGTGCCAGCAGCCAGACGGCAGCGGGAGAGACGACGCAGTATTTT.